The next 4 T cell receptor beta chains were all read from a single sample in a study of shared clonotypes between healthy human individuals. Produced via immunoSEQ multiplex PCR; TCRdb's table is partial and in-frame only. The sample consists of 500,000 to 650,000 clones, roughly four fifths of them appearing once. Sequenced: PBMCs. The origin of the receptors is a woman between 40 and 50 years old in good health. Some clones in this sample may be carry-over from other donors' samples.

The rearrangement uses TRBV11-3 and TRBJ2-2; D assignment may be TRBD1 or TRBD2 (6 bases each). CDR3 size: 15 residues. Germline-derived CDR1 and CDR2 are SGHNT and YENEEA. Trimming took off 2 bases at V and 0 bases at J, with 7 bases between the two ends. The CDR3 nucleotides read TGTGCCAGCAGCTTAAGGGGGGCGAACACCGGGGAGCTGTTTTTT. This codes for CASSLRGANTGELFF.

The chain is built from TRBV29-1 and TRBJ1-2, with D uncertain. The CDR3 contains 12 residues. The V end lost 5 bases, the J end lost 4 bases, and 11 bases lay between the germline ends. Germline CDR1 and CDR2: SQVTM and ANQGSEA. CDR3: CSVHEAGYGYTF. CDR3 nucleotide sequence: TGCAGCGTTCACGAAGCGGGCTATGGCTACACCTTC.

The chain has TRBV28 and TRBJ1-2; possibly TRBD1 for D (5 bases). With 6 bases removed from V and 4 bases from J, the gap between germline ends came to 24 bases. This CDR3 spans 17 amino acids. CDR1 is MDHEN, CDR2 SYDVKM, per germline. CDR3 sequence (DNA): TGTGCCAGCAGCCCCACGGGACCAATTCTCCCCCGCTATGGCTACACCTTC. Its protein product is CASSPTGPILPRYGYTF.

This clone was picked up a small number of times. The CDR3 DNA follows: TGTGCCAGCAGCCCCCACAGAGACACTGAAGCTTTCTTT. Translated, it gives CASSPHRDTEAFF. The J gene is TRBJ1-1, the V gene TRBV7-2; D unresolved. Germline CDR1 and CDR2: SGHTA and FQGNSA. The CDR3 is made up of 13 amino acids. V lost 5 bases and J 3 bases, leaving 10 bases between the germline ends.